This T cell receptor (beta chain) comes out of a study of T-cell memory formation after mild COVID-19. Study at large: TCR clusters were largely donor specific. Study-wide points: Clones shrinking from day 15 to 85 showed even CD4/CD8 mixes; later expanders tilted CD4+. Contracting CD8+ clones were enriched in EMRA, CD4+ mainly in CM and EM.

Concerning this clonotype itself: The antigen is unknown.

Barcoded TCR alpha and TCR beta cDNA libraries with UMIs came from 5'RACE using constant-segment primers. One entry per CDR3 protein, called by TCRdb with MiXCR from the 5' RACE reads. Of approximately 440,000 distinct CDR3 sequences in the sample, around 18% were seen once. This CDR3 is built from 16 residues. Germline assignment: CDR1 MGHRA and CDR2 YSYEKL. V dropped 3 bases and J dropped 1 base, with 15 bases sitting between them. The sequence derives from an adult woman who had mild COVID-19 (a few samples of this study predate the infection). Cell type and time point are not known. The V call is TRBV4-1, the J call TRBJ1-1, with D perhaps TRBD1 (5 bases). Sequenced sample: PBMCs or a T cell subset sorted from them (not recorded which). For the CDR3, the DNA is TGCGCCAGCAGCCATGGATCCCCAGGGACGAACACTGAAGCTTTCTTT. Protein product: CASSHGSPGTNTEAFF.